The entry below describes one T cell receptor (beta chain). As yet, its antigen is unknown. The V gene lost 4 bases and the J gene lost 4 bases, with 8 bases spanning the gap. Germline values: CDR1 SEHNR, CDR2 FQNEAQ (reference sequence). CDR3 length: 13 residues. This sample is part of a study of T-cell memory formation after mild COVID-19. Study-level background: Most TCR clusters belonged to a single donor.

Researchers used 5'RACE with constant-segment primers to make TCR alpha and TCR beta cDNA libraries that carry sample barcodes and UMIs. MiXCR, run by TCRdb on the 5' RACE reads, gives a single entry per CDR3 protein. This sample has hundreds of thousands of distinct CDR3 sequences, with about 16% found just once. Study-wide results and limits: In pre-infection memory, a portion of responding clones appeared, which suggested that cross-reactive memory joined.

The TCR originated in a man aged 18 to 30 who had mild COVID-19 (a few samples of this study predate the infection). Cell type and time point are not known. Sequences were obtained from PBMCs or a T cell subset sorted from them (not recorded which). The chain combines TRBV7-9 with TRBJ1-5; D is uncertain. The DNA for the CDR3 is TGTGCCAGCAGCTCTCAGGAGAATCAGCCCCAGCATTTT. This codes for CASSSQENQPQHF. Full variable domain (missing parts from reference TRBV7-9 and TRBJ1-5): DTGVSQNPRHKITKRGQNVTFRCDPISEHNRLYWYRQTLGQGPEFLTYFQNEAQLEKSRLLSDRFSAERPKGSFSTLEIQRTEQGDSAMYLCASSSQENQPQHFGDGTRLSIL.